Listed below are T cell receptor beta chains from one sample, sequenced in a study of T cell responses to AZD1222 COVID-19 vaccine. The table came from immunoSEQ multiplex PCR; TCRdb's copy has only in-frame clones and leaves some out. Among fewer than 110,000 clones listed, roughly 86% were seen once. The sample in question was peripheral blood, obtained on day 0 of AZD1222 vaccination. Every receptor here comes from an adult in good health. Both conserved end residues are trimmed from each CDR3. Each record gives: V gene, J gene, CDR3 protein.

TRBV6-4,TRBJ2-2,ASSEDSSNTGELF
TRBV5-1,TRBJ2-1,ASSLGGLAGPSSYNEQF
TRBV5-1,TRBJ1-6,ASTIIGLDNSPLH
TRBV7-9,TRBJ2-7,ASDRGLSYEQY
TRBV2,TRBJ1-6,ASIRRQQGANSPLH
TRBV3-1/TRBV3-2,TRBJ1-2,ASSQDLGANYGYT
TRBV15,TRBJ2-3,ATSRDVAGGGTDTQY
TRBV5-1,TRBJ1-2,ASSLSGETLGGYT
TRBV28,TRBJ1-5,ASSLGGSGSNQPQH
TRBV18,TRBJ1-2,ASSPGAMNYGYT
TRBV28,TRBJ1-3,ASSFFAGGNTIY
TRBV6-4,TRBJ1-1,ASSASGGVNTEAF
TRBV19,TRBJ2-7,ASSLQRTGGGEQY
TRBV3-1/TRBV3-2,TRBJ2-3,ASSQDPRFRTPTSTDTQY
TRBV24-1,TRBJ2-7,ATSKGPYEQY
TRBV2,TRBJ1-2,ASSEASGGYT